This entry features one T cell receptor beta chain sequence. Its target is not known. With 6 bases removed from V and 7 bases from J, the gap between germline ends came to 12 bases. The CDR3 length is 13 residues. Germline loops: CDR1 MNHNS, CDR2 SASEGT. This record belongs to a study of PD-1 blockade in classical Hodgkin lymphoma. General study points: Differences between repertoires have undefined causes, possibly disease activity or prior therapy. Newly diagnosed patients had baseline TCR diversity that was reportedly lower than that of healthy donors.

Relapses following autologous stem cell transplantation were seen in all patients, with brentuximab vedotin exposure varying. PBMCs were thawed, and CD8+ T cells were then isolated from them by magnetic negative selection. When best responses were assessed, they were complete response, partial response or progressive disease. Produced via immunoSEQ multiplex PCR; TCRdb's table is partial and in-frame only. The sample has about 2,400 clones, roughly 70% seen once. The chain links TRBV6-1 to TRBJ2-2; D remains unclear. The TCR sequence derives from a human donor with classical Hodgkin lymphoma. Here the sequenced sample was CD8+ T cells from blood, taken at baseline. CDR3 amino acids: CASSAKVFGELFF. The CDR3, as DNA: TGTGCCAGCAGCGCCAAGGTTTTCGGGGAGCTGTTTTTT.